The 9 T cell receptor beta chains below all came from one sample that was sequenced in a study of shared clonotypes between healthy human individuals. The repertoire was sequenced with immunoSEQ multiplex PCR; TCRdb's copy has only in-frame clones and lacks some. The profile covers some 1.5 million clones, with around 95% appearing a single time and approximately 1% taken by the ten largest. Sequences were obtained from naive CD4+ T cells sorted from blood. Specified subset: CD45RA+ positively selected. Receptor source: a man aged 25 to 45 in good health.

About this clone: The junction shows a germline mismatch at one end, possibly a read error. This chain connects TRBV7-7 to TRBJ2-5, with a weak D call TRBD2 (7 bases). This CDR3 region has 17 residues. Germline CDR1 reads SSHAT; CDR2 reads FNYEAQ (reference sequence). CDR3 sequence (DNA): TGTGCTAGCACCCTCGGCGGGAGAGGGGGTGAACAAGAGACCCAGTACTTC. Its protein is CASTLGGRGGEQETQYF.

The chain joins TRBV27 to TRBJ2-3; the D gene could be TRBD1 or TRBD2 (5 bases each). Germline values: CDR1 MNHEY, CDR2 SMNVEV (reference sequence). Trimming shortened V by 5 bases and J by 2 bases, and 23 bases separated the two germline ends. This CDR3 is 18 amino acids long. CDR3 nucleotide sequence: TGTGCCAGCAGTCGACCCCCCCGGGGCGCAGGGACCACAGATACGCAGTATTTT. Protein product: CASSRPPRGAGTTDTQYF.

The rearrangement uses TRBV9 and TRBJ1-1; maybe TRBD1 (6 bases). The CDR3 consists of 17 residues. The V and J ends lost 0 bases and 3 bases respectively, with 18 bases between them. CDR1 and CDR2 (germline): SGDLS, YYNGEE. The CDR3 coding sequence is TGTGCCAGCAGCGTAGCCTTCGGTGGGGGCGGGGACACTGAAGCTTTCTTT. It translates to CASSVAFGGGGDTEAFF.

This clone was seen just once. The chain uses TRBV19 and TRBJ2-7, with D perhaps matching TRBD2 (6 bases). Trimming cost V 5 bases and J 3 bases, with 11 bases left between them. The CDR3 is 13 residues long. Germline V gives CDR1 LNHDA, CDR2 SQIVND (reference sequence). CDR3 amino acids: CASSAGRIYEQYF. The CDR3 region has the DNA TGTGCCAGTAGTGCGGGACGGATCTACGAGCAGTACTTC.

The chain uses TRBV5-4 and TRBJ2-2; D call uncertain. The germline CDR1 and CDR2 sequences are SGHNT and YYREEE (reference sequence). The CDR3 is 12 residues long. V was clipped by 3 bases and J by 8 bases, with 8 bases between them. This CDR3 is CASSSPQGELFF. Here the CDR3 DNA reads TGTGCCAGCAGCTCCCCTCAAGGGGAGCTGTTTTTT.

This clone was seen only once. The chain uses TRBV5-4 and TRBJ2-7, with a tentative D call TRBD1 (6 bases). Trimming took off 3 bases at V and 0 bases at J, with 13 bases between the two ends. The germline V gene encodes CDR1 SGHNT and CDR2 YYREEE (reference sequence). The CDR3 loop spans 15 amino acids. Here the CDR3 reads CASSSAWGPSYEQYF. The CDR3 region has the DNA TGTGCCAGCAGCTCGGCGTGGGGGCCCTCCTACGAGCAGTACTTC.

The J gene is TRBJ2-7, the V gene TRBV10-3, with D perhaps matching TRBD2 (5 bases). V dropped 7 bases and J dropped 1 base, with 14 bases sitting between them. The CDR3 consists of 14 residues. Per the germline V gene, CDR1 is ENHRY and CDR2 is SYGVKD. CDR3 sequence reads: CAITRGQPSYEQYF. CDR3 nucleotides: TGTGCCATCACTCGCGGGCAGCCTTCCTACGAGCAGTACTTC.

V gene TRBV19 combines with J gene TRBJ2-3; D possibly matches TRBD1 or TRBD2 (5 bases each). Deletions cut 8 bases from V and 0 bases from J, with 15 bases between. The CDR3 runs 15 residues. Germline V gene data show CDR1 as LNHDA and CDR2 as SQIVND (reference sequence). The CDR3 here is CASSSRGTSTDTQYF. The CDR3 DNA reads as TGTGCCAGTTCCTCCCGGGGCACTAGCACAGATACGCAGTATTTT.

The chain has TRBV6-1 and TRBJ2-7, with TRBD1 identical over 9 bases. Unmatched junction bases numbered 8, after V lost 6 bases and J lost 5 bases. The CDR3 is 14 amino acids. Germline loops: CDR1 MNHNS, CDR2 SASEGT. The CDR3 loop reads CASRESGDRDEQYF. CDR3 bases: TGTGCCAGCAGAGAGTCGGGGGACAGGGACGAGCAGTACTTC.